The 17 T cell receptor beta chains presented below share a single source sample, sequenced in a study of T and B cells in COVID-19 patients. BIOMED2 TRB-A/B primer pools were used in multiplex TRB PCR. MiXCR, run by TCRdb on the multiplex PCR reads, gives a single entry per CDR3 protein. This table has about 7,000 distinct CDR3 sequences, about a third appearing once. Blood genomic DNA input for TRB amplification was about 250-550 ng. Sequenced sample: blood. These receptors all come from a human donor with active COVID-19.

In its sample, this clonotype ranks as medium-sized (0.01 to 0.1%). V is TRBV12-3 or TRBV12-4 and J is TRBJ2-2; the D is unclear. Deletions cut 5 bases from V and 4 bases from J, with 17 bases between. The CDR3 runs 16 residues. The CDR3 nucleotides read TGTGCCAGCAGTCGTACCCCCGATCCGAGCACCGGGGAGCTGTTTTTT. It codes for CASSRTPDPSTGELFF.

This clonotype was seen only a few times. The chain is built from TRBV27 and TRBJ1-5; D unclear. The CDR3 contains 14 residues. The germline V and J ends were trimmed by 6 bases and 1 base, with 10 bases remaining between them. The V gene's germline CDR1 is MNHEY and CDR2 SMNVEV (reference sequence). This CDR3 reads CASSLRESNQPQHF. The DNA for the CDR3 is TGTGCCAGCAGCTTGAGGGAGAGCAATCAGCCCCAGCATTTT.

By frequency in the sample, this clonotype is medium-sized. The V and J genes are TRBV13 and TRBJ1-4; D is possibly TRBD1 (6 bases). The CDR3 totals 13 residues. Deletions cut 4 bases from V and 7 bases from J, with 10 bases between. The germline V gene has CDR1 PRHDT and CDR2 FYEKMQ (reference sequence). CDR3: CASSSTGREKLFF. The CDR3 DNA reads as TGTGCCAGCAGCTCGACAGGACGTGAAAAACTGTTTTTT.

The chain is built from TRBV6-4 and TRBJ2-2; D is ambiguous. V was pared by 6 bases and J by 3 bases, with 5 bases between. CDR1 is MRHNA and CDR2 is SNTAGT in the germline V gene. The CDR3 consists of 12 residues. CDR3 loop: CASRVDTGELFF. The CDR3 DNA reads TGTGCCAGCAGGGTGGACACCGGGGAGCTGTTTTTT.

V and J are TRBV5-5 and TRBJ2-7; 7 nucleotides match TRBD1. The CDR3 consists of 14 residues. J gave up 4 bases and V 3 bases, and 7 bases lay outside the gene matches. The germline V gene has CDR1 SGHKS and CDR2 YYEKEE (reference sequence). The CDR3 protein is CASSSDREKYEQYF. The CDR3 bases are TGTGCCAGCAGCTCCGACAGGGAAAAATACGAGCAGTACTTC.

By share, this clonotype ranks as medium-sized. This chain uses TRBV29-1 with TRBJ1-2; TRBD1 is a possible D gene (6 bases). CDR1 is SQVTM, CDR2 ANQGSEA, per germline. V was pared by 4 bases and J by 9 bases, with 12 bases between. This CDR3 is built from 11 residues. In nucleotides, the CDR3 is TGCAGCGTTGGACCTACAGGGAGCTACACCTTC. Translated, it gives CSVGPTGSYTF.

This clonotype is termed medium-sized. The chain combines TRBV29-1 with TRBJ2-2; D tentatively fits TRBD1 or TRBD2 (5 bases each). V dropped 6 bases and J dropped 5 bases, with 13 bases sitting between them. Per the germline V gene, CDR1 is SQVTM and CDR2 is ANQGSEA. The length of the CDR3 is 13 residues. The CDR3, as DNA: TGCAGCGTCCGGACAACGGGGACCGGGGAGCTGTTTTTT. Translation gives CSVRTTGTGELFF.

Note on this clonotype: The CDR3 does not end in the conserved phenylalanine or tryptophan, so this is likely a read error. V and J are TRBV12-3 or TRBV12-4 and TRBJ2-3; either TRBD1 or TRBD2 may supply D (5 bases each). With 4 bases removed from V and 5 bases from J, the gap between germline ends came to 19 bases. The CDR3 spans 16 residues. The chain's CDR3 is CASSSTGRGRGDTQYL. The DNA for the CDR3 is TGTGCCAGCAGTTCCACCGGCCGGGGCCGGGGAGATACGCAGTATTTA.

This clonotype was counted between two and nine times. The chain uses TRBV11-1 and TRBJ1-6, with D maybe TRBD1 (6 bases). The CDR3 consists of 15 residues. With 1 base removed from V and 7 bases from J, the gap between germline ends came to 11 bases. Germline-derived CDR1 and CDR2 are SGHAT and FQDESV (reference sequence). CDR3 DNA sequence: TGTGCCAGCAGCTTAGGTCGGACAGTAAATTCACCCCTCCACTTT. Translation gives CASSLGRTVNSPLHF.

By frequency in the sample, this clonotype is medium-sized. The V call is TRBV12-3 or TRBV12-4, the J call TRBJ2-6; D remains unclear. Trimming pared 3 bases from V and 4 bases from J, leaving 4 bases between. This CDR3 has 13 amino acids. CDR3 amino acids: CASSFQGANVLTF. DNA of the CDR3: TGTGCCAGCAGTTTCCAGGGGGCCAACGTCCTGACTTTC.

The sample holds a few counts of this clonotype. The chain combines TRBV6-5 with TRBJ1-4, with D possibly matching TRBD1 (6 bases). Germline CDR1 MNHEY, CDR2 SVGAGI. The CDR3 totals 13 residues. V was trimmed by 4 bases and J by 4 bases, leaving 7 bases between them. The CDR3 here is CASSFRGNEKLFF. CDR3 DNA: TGTGCCAGCAGTTTCAGGGGTAATGAAAAACTGTTTTTT.

This clonotype is labeled medium-sized (0.01 to 0.1%). V and J are TRBV6-2 or TRBV6-3 and TRBJ2-7; D possibly uses TRBD1 or TRBD2 (5 bases each). Germline-derived CDR1 and CDR2 are MNHEY and SVGEGT. This CDR3 spans 16 amino acids. V lost 2 bases to trimming and J lost 0 bases, with 14 bases between them. This CDR3 is CASSYGTHQSSYEQYF. CDR3 bases: TGTGCCAGCAGTTACGGGACCCACCAAAGCTCCTACGAGCAGTACTTC.

In this sample, this clonotype turned up a few times. CDR3 sequence: CASSVLVTGDYEQYF. CDR3 sequence (DNA): TGTGCCAGCAGCGTGCTAGTGACAGGGGACTACGAGCAGTACTTC. The V call is TRBV7-9, the J call TRBJ2-7, with TRBD1 identical over 8 bases. The CDR3 is 15 amino acids. V gave up 5 bases and J gave up 3 bases; unmatched junction bases: 9. The germline CDR1 and CDR2 sequences are SEHNR and FQNEAQ (reference sequence).

In its sample, this clonotype is medium-sized (0.01 to 0.1%). The chain recombines TRBV19 with TRBJ2-1, with D unclear. The V end was cut by 2 bases, the J end by 5 bases, with 13 bases between. The CDR3 is made up of 15 amino acids. Germline CDR1 and CDR2: LNHDA and SQIVND (reference sequence). The CDR3: CASSILLLMDNEQFF. The DNA of the CDR3 is TGTGCCAGTAGTATATTGCTCCTAATGGACAATGAGCAGTTCTTC.

The DNA for the CDR3 is TGCGCCAGCAGCCAAGAGAGGGGGGAGACCCAGTACTTC. Translated: CASSQERGETQYF. V and J are TRBV4-3 and TRBJ2-5; perhaps TRBD1 as D (6 bases). Germline V gene lookup returns CDR1 LGHNA and CDR2 YSLEER. Deletions cut 0 bases from V and 5 bases from J, with 7 bases between. This CDR3 region has 13 residues.

The V call is TRBV12-3 or TRBV12-4, the J call TRBJ2-7; 11 bases are shared with TRBD2. With 6 bases clipped from V and 6 bases from J, the junction kept 4 bases outside the gene matches. This CDR3 comprises 13 residues. DNA for the CDR3: TGTGCCAGCAGCACTAGCGGGGGTCGCGAGCAGTACGTC. Protein product: CASSTSGGREQYV.

CDR3 nucleotide sequence: TGTGCCAGCAGTGAGAGTCCTACAGGAGGCGAGCAGTACTTC. Amino acid sequence: CASSESPTGGEQYF. The V and J genes are TRBV6-1 and TRBJ2-7, with D perhaps TRBD1 or TRBD2 (5 bases each). Germline V CDR1 and CDR2: MNHNS, SASEGT. This CDR3 is built from 14 residues. V was pared by 3 bases and J by 6 bases, with 15 bases between.